The 13 T cell receptor beta chains in this list originate from one sample, sequenced in a study of blood T cell repertoires in COVID-19. Assay: immunoSEQ multiplex PCR; the TCRdb copy retains only in-frame clones and omits some. The sample consists of 150,000 or so clones, about 85% of them appearing once. The sample taken for sequencing was peripheral blood. The source of these receptors is a man aged 55-75 years who had recovered from COVID-19.

The J gene is TRBJ1-2, the V gene TRBV19; TRBD1 matches 10 bases. The V gene's germline CDR1 is LNHDA and CDR2 SQIVND (reference sequence). The CDR3 extends over 14 amino acids. With V trimmed by 8 bases and J by 3 bases, 6 bases remained unmatched. For the CDR3, the DNA is TGTGCCAGTCGGGGTGGACAGGGGGACTATGGCTACACCTTC. As protein: CASRGGQGDYGYTF.

Here the CDR3 DNA reads TGTGCCAGCAGTGGGACAGGGTCACCCCTCCACTTT. The encoded protein is CASSGTGSPLHF. The rearrangement links TRBV6-6 to TRBJ1-6, with 9 bases matching TRBD1. The J segment lost 10 bases and the V segment lost 5 bases, leaving 0 bases of the junction unmatched. Germline V gene data show CDR1 as MNHNY and CDR2 as SVGAGI (reference sequence). The CDR3 sequence is 12 residues long.

The chain couples TRBV28 to TRBJ1-4, with TRBD1 matching over 11 bases. J was trimmed by 8 bases and V by 3 bases; bases with no gene match: 5. In germline, CDR1 is MDHEN, CDR2 SYDVKM. The CDR3 has 15 amino acids. As DNA, the CDR3 is TGTGCCAGCAGTTTGGAAGGGACAGGGGGAGAAAAACTGTTTTTT. Its translation: CASSLEGTGGEKLFF.

CDR3 DNA sequence: TGTGCCAGCAGTTCCCTCGGGAAGGGGGAGAACACTGAAGCTTTCTTT. Protein sequence: CASSSLGKGENTEAFF. This chain uses TRBV6-5 with TRBJ1-1; TRBD1 is a possible D gene (6 bases). V lost 4 bases, J lost 1 base, and 16 bases lay in between. This CDR3 is built from 16 residues. The germline gives CDR1 MNHEY, CDR2 SVGAGI.

This clone was counted a single time. The chain employs TRBV24-1 and TRBJ2-5; 8 positions agree with TRBD2. From germline, CDR1 is KGHDR and CDR2 SFDVKD. The CDR3 spans 16 residues. Trimming at V came to 2 bases and at J to 5 bases, leaving 9 bases not matched to a gene. CDR3 loop: CATSDSRGGLGETQYF. The CDR3 DNA is TGTGCCACCAGTGATTCTCGGGGGGGGCTGGGTGAGACCCAGTACTTC.

The chain employs TRBV5-1 and TRBJ2-1; D remains ambiguous. The germline V and J ends were trimmed by 2 bases and 8 bases, with 11 bases remaining between them. The CDR3 covers 13 residues. Germline CDR1 and CDR2: SGHRS and YFSETQ. The CDR3 nucleotides read TGCGCCAGCAGCTTTGGGCAGGTCGATGAGCAGTTCTTC. Its protein product is CASSFGQVDEQFF.

Only a few counts were recorded for this clone. J is TRBJ1-2 and V is TRBV12-3 or TRBV12-4; the D gene is possibly TRBD1 (6 bases). Between the trimmed V and J ends, which lost 6 bases and 5 bases, there was a span of 13 bases. CDR3 length: 13 amino acids. As DNA, the CDR3 is TGTGCCAGCAGGATTGACAGGTTTTATGGCTACACCTTC. Translating it yields CASRIDRFYGYTF.

This clone was counted a single time. J is TRBJ1-1 and V is TRBV10-3; D unresolved. Trimming stripped 2 bases from V and 0 bases from J, with 10 bases between. CDR3 size: 15 residues. Germline values: CDR1 ENHRY, CDR2 SYGVKD. The CDR3 sequence: CAISEEEGMNTEAFF. In nucleotides, the CDR3 is TGTGCCATCAGTGAGGAGGAGGGCATGAACACTGAAGCTTTCTTT.

The V gene is TRBV19, the J gene TRBJ2-2; 9 positions agree with TRBD1. The V and J ends lost 6 bases and 5 bases, in that order; junction bases with no gene match: 10. The CDR3 is 16 residues long. Germline V CDR1 and CDR2: LNHDA, SQIVND (reference sequence). The CDR3 region is CASRKFGTGKTGELFF. CDR3 nucleotides: TGTGCCAGTAGGAAGTTCGGGACAGGGAAGACCGGGGAGCTGTTTTTT.

CDR3 loop: CAWGQTGSGNTIYF. CDR3 nucleotides: TGTGCCTGGGGACAAACGGGGTCTGGAAACACCATATATTTT. This chain uses TRBV30 with TRBJ1-3, with D possibly TRBD1 on 5 matching bases. The CDR3 spans 14 residues. Germline lookup yields CDR1 GTSNPN and CDR2 SVGIG (reference sequence). Trimming pared 5 bases from V and 1 base from J, leaving 12 bases between.

The chain uses TRBV5-1 and TRBJ1-1; TRBD1 aligns across 7 bases. Germline CDR1 and CDR2: SGHRS and YFSETQ. The CDR3 is made up of 15 amino acids. Trimming removed 0 bases from V and 0 bases from J; junction bases left unmatched: 2. This CDR3 is CASSLEGTVNTEAFF. The CDR3 DNA is TGCGCCAGCAGCTTGGAAGGGACAGTGAACACTGAAGCTTTCTTT.

The V gene is TRBV5-1, the J gene TRBJ1-1; a possible D gene is TRBD1 (6 bases). Looked up from germline, CDR1 is SGHRS and CDR2 is YFSETQ. CDR3 size: 14 residues. Trimming took 7 bases from V and 4 from J, leaving 17 bases between them. The CDR3 region has the DNA TGCGCCAGCCGCCGGGAGGGGGGAAGCACTGAAGCTTTCTTT. Its protein product is CASRREGGSTEAFF.

The V gene is TRBV3-1 (or the pseudogene TRBV3-2), the J gene TRBJ1-1, with TRBD1 as a possible D gene (6 bases). This CDR3 region has 13 residues. V gave up 4 bases and J gave up 5 bases, with 11 bases separating them. From germline, CDR1 is LGHDT and CDR2 YNNKEL (reference sequence). CDR3 loop: CASSRGRGTEAFF. CDR3 sequence (DNA): TGTGCCAGCAGCCGGGGGCGCGGAACTGAAGCTTTCTTT.